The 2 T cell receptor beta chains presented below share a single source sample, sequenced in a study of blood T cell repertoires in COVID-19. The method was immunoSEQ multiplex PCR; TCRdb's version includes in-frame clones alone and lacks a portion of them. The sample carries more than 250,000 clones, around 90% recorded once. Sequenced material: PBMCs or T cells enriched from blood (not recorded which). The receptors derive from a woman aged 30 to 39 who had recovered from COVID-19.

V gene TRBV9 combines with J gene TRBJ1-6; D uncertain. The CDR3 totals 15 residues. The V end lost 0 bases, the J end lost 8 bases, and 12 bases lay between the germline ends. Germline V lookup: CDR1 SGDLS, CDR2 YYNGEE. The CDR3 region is CASSVAGGDDSPLHF. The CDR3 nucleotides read TGTGCCAGCAGCGTAGCGGGTGGTGACGATTCACCCCTCCACTTT.

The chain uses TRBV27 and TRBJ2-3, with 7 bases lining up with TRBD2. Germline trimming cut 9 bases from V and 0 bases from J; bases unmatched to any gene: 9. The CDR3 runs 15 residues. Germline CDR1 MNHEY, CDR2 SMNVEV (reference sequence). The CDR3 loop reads CASTPLAASTDTQYF. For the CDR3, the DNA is TGTGCCAGTACCCCCCTAGCGGCTAGCACAGATACGCAGTATTTT.